This TCR beta chain was recovered during a study of cytomegalovirus exposure and HLA in healthy donors. Points from the study as a whole: Rarity held for most TCR sequences, but there were some public TCRs that occurred in many donors.

With 60 Vbeta and 13 Jbeta primers, the PCR was carried out. TCRdb keeps only in-frame clones here, not all; method: immunoSEQ multiplex PCR. This sample has some 160,000 clones, with approximately 82% found just once. This clone was seen only once. What it recognizes is unknown. This CDR3 has 17 amino acids. J lost 7 bases, V lost 4 bases, and 12 bases had no gene match. Germline CDR1 reads KGHSH; CDR2 reads LQKENI. The chain employs TRBV18 and TRBJ1-4, with TRBD1 matching 10 bases. This TCR derives from a male donor in good health and CMV-seronegative. Material: PBMCs. The CDR3 is CASSLRQGAGHGEKLFF. Here the CDR3 DNA reads TGTGCCAGCTCACTGAGACAGGGGGCAGGACATGGTGAAAAACTGTTTTTT.